The 11 T cell receptor beta chains below come from one sample, sequenced in a study of T cells after yellow fever vaccination. TCRdb fed the 5' RACE reads into MiXCR, producing one record per CDR3 protein. The profile shows about 180,000 distinct CDR3 sequences, approximately 6.2% of them singletons. The sample in question was CD4+ T cells sorted from PBMCs, obtained on the day of the first yellow fever vaccination. These TCRs come from a young man who received the YFV17D yellow fever vaccine.

The chain couples TRBV10-3 to TRBJ2-7, with 10 bases that match TRBD1. V gave up 4 bases and J gave up 1 base; unmatched junction bases: 7. Germline loops: CDR1 ENHRY, CDR2 SYGVKD. The CDR3 is 16 residues long. CDR3 residues: CAISGPGQGGSYEQYF. Written as DNA, the CDR3 is TGTGCCATCAGTGGCCCCGGACAGGGGGGATCCTACGAGCAGTACTTC.

This clonotype was counted at least ten times. The chain links TRBV7-9 to TRBJ2-3; 13 bases agree with TRBD2. The CDR3 is 17 amino acids. The junction had 12 bases not matched to a gene; V was cut back by 5 bases and J by 7 bases. Germline values: CDR1 SEHNR, CDR2 FQNEAQ (reference sequence). DNA of the CDR3: TGTGCCAGCAGCCGTTTCCGGACTAGCGGGGGTATCCATACGCAGTATTTT. It is translated as CASSRFRTSGGIHTQYF.

As regards this clonotype: One base away lies a much larger clone, so this may be a sequencing read error. V and J are TRBV12-3 or TRBV12-4 and TRBJ1-4; D uncertain. The CDR3 consists of 15 residues. CDR3 in DNA: TGTGCCAGCAGCCCACCGGGTTCGTCCCGTGAAAAACCGTTTTTT. Protein product: CASSPPGSSREKPFF.

The chain combines TRBV20-1 with TRBJ2-3; TRBD2 agrees at 14 bases. CDR3 length: 17 amino acids. Germline CDR1 and CDR2: DFQATT and SNEGSKA (reference sequence). Trimming took 4 bases from V and 2 from J; bases not matched to a gene: 8. CDR3 in amino acids: CSAKGTSGGHPTDTQYF. The CDR3 DNA reads TGCAGTGCTAAAGGGACTAGCGGGGGCCACCCCACAGATACGCAGTATTTT.

This chain connects TRBV20-1 to TRBJ2-1, with 8 bases fitting TRBD1. This CDR3 contains 16 residues. Germline CDR1 DFQATT, CDR2 SNEGSKA (reference sequence). After removal of 2 bases from V and 4 bases from J, the junction contained 10 bases not matched to a gene. Here the CDR3 DNA reads TGCAGTGCTAGACCCTTAGGACAGGGCGAGTACAATGAGCAGTTCTTC. Its translation: CSARPLGQGEYNEQFF.

This clonotype was recorded many times. CDR3 loop: CASKRQGSETQYF. The CDR3 DNA is TGTGCCAGCAAAAGACAGGGGTCGGAGACCCAGTACTTC. The rearrangement uses TRBV27 and TRBJ2-5, with 8 bases matching TRBD1. V lost 7 bases to trimming and J lost 5 bases; unmatched junction nucleotides: 6. The CDR3 consists of 13 residues. CDR1 and CDR2 (germline): MNHEY, SMNVEV (reference sequence).

The chain carries TRBV2 and TRBJ1-5; D not certain. Trimming took 3 bases from V and 6 from J, leaving 6 bases between them. Germline CDR1 and CDR2: SNHLY and FYNNEI. CDR3 length: 12 residues. The CDR3 reads CASSEMTQPQHF. As DNA, the CDR3 is TGTGCCAGCAGTGAGATGACTCAGCCCCAGCATTTT. Filled out from reference TRBV2 and TRBJ1-5, the complete variable domain reads EPEVTQTPSHQVTQMGQEVILRCVPISNHLYFYWYRQILGQKVEFLVSFYNNEISEKSEIFDDQFSVERPDGSNFTLKIRSTKLEDSAMYFCASSEMTQPQHFGDGTRLSIL.

This clonotype was counted only a few times. The rearrangement uses TRBV6-5 and TRBJ2-1; 9 bases are a match to TRBD1. The CDR3 consists of 15 residues. The V gene's germline CDR1 is MNHEY and CDR2 SVGAGI. V shed 0 bases and J 8 bases; nucleotides not matched to a gene: 5. In DNA, the CDR3 is TGTGCCAGCAGTTACTCCGGGACAGGGAGCCATGAGCAGTTCTTC. It is translated as CASSYSGTGSHEQFF.

CDR3 amino acids: CASSPHPPGTQYF. The CDR3, as DNA: TGTGCCAGCAGCCCTCACCCGCCCGGTACGCAGTATTTT. The rearrangement uses TRBV3-1 and TRBJ2-3; D unclear. The CDR3 runs 13 residues. The germline CDR1 and CDR2 sequences are LGHDT and YNNKEL (reference sequence). The V and J ends lost 4 bases and 8 bases respectively, with 13 bases between them.

This clonotype was seen many times. The V gene is TRBV6-1, the J gene TRBJ2-7; a possible D gene is TRBD2 (6 bases). V was clipped by 4 bases and J by 6 bases, with 10 bases between them. The CDR3 runs to 12 residues. CDR1 MNHNS and CDR2 SASEGT come from the germline V gene. CDR3 sequence reads: CASSGLLAEQYF. The CDR3, as DNA: TGTGCCAGCAGTGGATTACTAGCCGAGCAGTACTTC.

This clonotype came up many times. The rearrangement links TRBV5-6 to TRBJ2-1; 9 bases map to TRBD2. The CDR3 spans 18 residues. CDR1 SGHDT and CDR2 YYEEEE come from the germline V gene. The J segment lost 3 bases and the V segment lost 0 bases, leaving 10 bases of the junction unmatched. The CDR3 region is CASSLEASGAYDYNEQFF. DNA for the CDR3: TGTGCCAGCAGCTTGGAAGCTAGCGGGGCCTATGACTACAATGAGCAGTTCTTC.